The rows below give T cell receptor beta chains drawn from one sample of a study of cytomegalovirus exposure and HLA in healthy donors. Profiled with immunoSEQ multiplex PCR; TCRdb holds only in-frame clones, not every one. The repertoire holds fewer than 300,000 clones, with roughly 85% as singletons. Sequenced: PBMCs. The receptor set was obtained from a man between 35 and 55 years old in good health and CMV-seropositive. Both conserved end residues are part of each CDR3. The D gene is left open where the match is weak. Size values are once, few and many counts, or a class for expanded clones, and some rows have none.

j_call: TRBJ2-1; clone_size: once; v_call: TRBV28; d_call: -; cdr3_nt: TGTGCCAGCACCCATTTTTCACTCGCCTACAATGAGCAGTTCTTC; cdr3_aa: CASTHFSLAYNEQFF
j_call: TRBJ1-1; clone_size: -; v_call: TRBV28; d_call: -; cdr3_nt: TGTGCCAGCAGGATCTTGAACAGGGTCACTGAAGCTTTCTTT; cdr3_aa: CASRILNRVTEAFF
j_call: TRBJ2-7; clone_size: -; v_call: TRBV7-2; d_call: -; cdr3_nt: TGTGCCAGCAGCCTCGAGTCCGGGAATTCCTACGAGCAGTACTTC; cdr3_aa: CASSLESGNSYEQYF
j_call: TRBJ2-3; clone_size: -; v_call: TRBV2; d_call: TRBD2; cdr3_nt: TGTGCCAGCAGTGGCCTAGCGGGGGGCACAGATACGCAGTATTTT; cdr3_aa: CASSGLAGGTDTQYF
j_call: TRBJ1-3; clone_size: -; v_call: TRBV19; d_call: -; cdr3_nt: TGTGCCAGTAGCGGAGAACCAGGAAACACCATATATTTT; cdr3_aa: CASSGEPGNTIYF
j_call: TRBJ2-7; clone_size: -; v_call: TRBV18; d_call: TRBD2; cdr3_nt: TGTGCCAGCTCACCATCCGGGGAGGGAAATCGCTACGAGCAGTACTTC; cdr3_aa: CASSPSGEGNRYEQYF
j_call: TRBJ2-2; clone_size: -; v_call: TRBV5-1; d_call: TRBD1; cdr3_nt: TGCGCCAGCAGCCGGGACAGCATGAACACCGGGGAGCTGTTTTTT; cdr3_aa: CASSRDSMNTGELFF
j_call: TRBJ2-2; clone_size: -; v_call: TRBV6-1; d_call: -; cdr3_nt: TGTGCCAGCACAGACAGATACTACACCGGGGAGCTGTTTTTT; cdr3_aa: CASTDRYYTGELFF
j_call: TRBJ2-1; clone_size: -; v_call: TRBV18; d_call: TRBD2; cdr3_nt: TGTGCCAGCTCACCGCGGACTAGCGGTCACAATGAGCAGTTCTTC; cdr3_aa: CASSPRTSGHNEQFF
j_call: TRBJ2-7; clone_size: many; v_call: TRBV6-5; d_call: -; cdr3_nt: TGTGCCAGCAGTTACGGGGCCTACAGCTACGAGCAGTACTTC; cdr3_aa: CASSYGAYSYEQYF
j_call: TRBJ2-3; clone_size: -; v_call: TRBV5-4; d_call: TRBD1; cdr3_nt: TGTGCCAGCAGCTCCACCGGGACAGGGGATACAGATACGCAGTATTTT; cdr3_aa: CASSSTGTGDTDTQYF
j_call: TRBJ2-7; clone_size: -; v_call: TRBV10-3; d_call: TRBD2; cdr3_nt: TGTGCCATCAGCGGACTAGCGGGAACCTACGAGCAGTACTTC; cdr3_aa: CAISGLAGTYEQYF
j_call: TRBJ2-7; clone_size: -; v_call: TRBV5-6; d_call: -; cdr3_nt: TGTGCCAGCAGCTTCTACCCGGAGAGCTCCTACGAGCAGTACTTC; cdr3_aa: CASSFYPESSYEQYF
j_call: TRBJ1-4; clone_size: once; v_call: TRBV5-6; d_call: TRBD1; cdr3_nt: TGTGCCAGCAGCTTGAAACAGGGGGTTAACGAAAAACTGTTTTTT; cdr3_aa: CASSLKQGVNEKLFF
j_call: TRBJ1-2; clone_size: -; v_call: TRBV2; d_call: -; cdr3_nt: TGTGCCAGCAGCCAAAAGGGACGGGAGGGCTACACCTTC; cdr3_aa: CASSQKGREGYTF
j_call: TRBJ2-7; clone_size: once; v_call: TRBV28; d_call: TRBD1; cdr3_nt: TGTGCCAGCAGACGCATGACAGGGGAAAGCTACGAGCAGTACTTC; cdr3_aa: CASRRMTGESYEQYF
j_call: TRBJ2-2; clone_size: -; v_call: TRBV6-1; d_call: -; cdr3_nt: TGTGCCAGCAGTGCCCAGGCAAACACCGGGGAGCTGTTTTTT; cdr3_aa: CASSAQANTGELFF
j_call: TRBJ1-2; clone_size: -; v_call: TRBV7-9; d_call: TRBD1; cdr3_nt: TGTGCCAGCAGCTCGGCGGGACAGGAGAGGGTTGGCTACACCTTC; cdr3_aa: CASSSAGQERVGYTF
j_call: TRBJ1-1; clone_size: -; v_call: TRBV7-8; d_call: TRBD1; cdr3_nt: TGTGCCAGCAGCTTAGCGGTGGCAGGGGGCTCGGGGAACACTGAAGCTTTCTTT; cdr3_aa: CASSLAVAGGSGNTEAFF
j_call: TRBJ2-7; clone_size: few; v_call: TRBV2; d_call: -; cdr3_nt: TGTGCCAGCACTGGGACTGTTGGGACCTACGAGCAGTACTTC; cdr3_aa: CASTGTVGTYEQYF
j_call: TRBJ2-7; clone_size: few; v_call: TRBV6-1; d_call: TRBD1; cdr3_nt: TGTGCCAGCACGTCGGGACAGTCCTCCTACGAGCAGTACTTC; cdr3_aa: CASTSGQSSYEQYF
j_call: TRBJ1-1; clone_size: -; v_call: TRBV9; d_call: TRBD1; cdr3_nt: TGTGCCAGCAGCGCGACAGGGACGGTTCGGACTGAAGCTTTCTTT; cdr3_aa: CASSATGTVRTEAFF
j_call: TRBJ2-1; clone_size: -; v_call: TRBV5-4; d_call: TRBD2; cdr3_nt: TGTGCCAGCAGCTTGGTAGCCACTAGCGGGAACAATGAGCAGTTCTTC; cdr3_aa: CASSLVATSGNNEQFF
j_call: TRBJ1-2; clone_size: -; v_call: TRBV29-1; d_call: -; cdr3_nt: TGCAGCGTTATGGGGACTGGGGGGGATGGCTACACCTTC; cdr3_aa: CSVMGTGGDGYTF
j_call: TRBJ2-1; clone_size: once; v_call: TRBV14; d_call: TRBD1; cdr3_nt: TGTGCCAGCAGCCAAGGGGGACAGGGTGGGAATGAGCAGTTCTTC; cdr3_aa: CASSQGGQGGNEQFF
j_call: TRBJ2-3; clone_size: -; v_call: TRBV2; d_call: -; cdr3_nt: TGTGCCAGCGTCCGCGGGACCGACACAGATACGCAGTATTTT; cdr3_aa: CASVRGTDTDTQYF
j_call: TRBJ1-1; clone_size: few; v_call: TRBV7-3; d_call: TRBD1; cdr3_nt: TGTGCCAGCAGCCCTCAGGGGGCGGACACTGAAGCTTTCTTT; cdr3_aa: CASSPQGADTEAFF
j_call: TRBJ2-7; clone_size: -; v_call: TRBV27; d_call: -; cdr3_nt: TGTGCCAGCAGTTACTCGGGGAGCTCCTACGAGCAGTACTTC; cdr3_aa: CASSYSGSSYEQYF
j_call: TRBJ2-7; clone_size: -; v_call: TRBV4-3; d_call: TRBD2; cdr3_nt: TGCGCCAGCAGCCAAGAAAGGATAGGGACTAGGTCCTACGAGCAGTACTTC; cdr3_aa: CASSQERIGTRSYEQYF
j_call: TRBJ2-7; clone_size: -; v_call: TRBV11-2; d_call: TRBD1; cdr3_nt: TGTGCCAGCAGCCCTAGCGTGGGACAGGGCAACTACGAGCAGTACTTC; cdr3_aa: CASSPSVGQGNYEQYF
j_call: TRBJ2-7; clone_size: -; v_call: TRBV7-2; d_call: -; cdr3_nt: TGTGCCAGCAGCTTAGGGTCGGTCTACGAGCAGTACTTC; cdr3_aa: CASSLGSVYEQYF
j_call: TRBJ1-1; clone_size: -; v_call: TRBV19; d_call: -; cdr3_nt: TGTGCCAGTAGTATCGTGCAGGGATTAACTGAAGCTTTCTTT; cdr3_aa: CASSIVQGLTEAFF
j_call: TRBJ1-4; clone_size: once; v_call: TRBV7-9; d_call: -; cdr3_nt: TGTGCCAGCAGCTGGGGGGGAACTAATGAAAAACTGTTTTTT; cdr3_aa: CASSWGGTNEKLFF
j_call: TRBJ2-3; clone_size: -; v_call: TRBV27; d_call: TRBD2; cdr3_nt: TGTGCCAGCAGCCATCGGACTAGCGGGAGGGCCCGTGCGCAGTATTTT; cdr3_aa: CASSHRTSGRARAQYF
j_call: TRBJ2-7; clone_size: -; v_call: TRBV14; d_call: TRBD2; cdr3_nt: TGTGCCAGCAGCCAACAAGCGGGAGTGACCTACGAGCAGTACTTC; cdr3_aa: CASSQQAGVTYEQYF
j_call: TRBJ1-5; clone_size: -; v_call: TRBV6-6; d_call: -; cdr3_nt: TGTGCCAGCAGTCGTGGACAGATCCTTTATCGTAAGCCCCAGCATTTT; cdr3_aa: CASSRGQILYRKPQHF
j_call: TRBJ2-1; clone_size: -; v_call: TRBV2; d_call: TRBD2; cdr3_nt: TGTGCCAGCAGTCTGGGTAGCGGGAGGAATGAGCAGTTCTTC; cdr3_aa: CASSLGSGRNEQFF
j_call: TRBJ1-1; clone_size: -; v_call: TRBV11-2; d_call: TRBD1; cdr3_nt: TGTGCCAGCAGCTTAGATCCGAGGGACAGGTTCCAAAACGAAGCTTTCTTT; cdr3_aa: CASSLDPRDRFQNEAFF
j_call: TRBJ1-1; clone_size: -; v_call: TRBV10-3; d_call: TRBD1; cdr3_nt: TGTGCCATCAGTCCAGAACAGGGGGTATTGAGCACTGAAGCTTTCTTT; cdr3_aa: CAISPEQGVLSTEAFF
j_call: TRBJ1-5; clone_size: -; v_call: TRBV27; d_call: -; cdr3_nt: TGTGCCAGCAGTCTGCAGGGGTCCAATCAGCCCCAGCATTTT; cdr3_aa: CASSLQGSNQPQHF
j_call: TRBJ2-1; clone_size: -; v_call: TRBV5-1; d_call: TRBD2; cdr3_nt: TGCGCCAGCAGCTTGGCTAGCGGGGCTTCCTACAATGAGCAGTTCTTC; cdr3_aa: CASSLASGASYNEQFF
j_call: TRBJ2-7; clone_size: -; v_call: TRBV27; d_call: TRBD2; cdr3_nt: TGTGCCAGCAGTTTCGTAGCGGGAGTCAACGAGCAGTACTTC; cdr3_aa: CASSFVAGVNEQYF
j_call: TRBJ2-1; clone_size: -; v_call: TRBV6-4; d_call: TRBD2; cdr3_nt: TGTGCCAGCAGGGAAGGGTTAGCGGGAGGGTACAATGAGCAGTTCTTC; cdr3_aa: CASREGLAGGYNEQFF
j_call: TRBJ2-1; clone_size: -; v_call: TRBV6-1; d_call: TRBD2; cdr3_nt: TGTGCCAGCAGTGACTGGGCACGGGGGGGCAATGAGCAGTTCTTC; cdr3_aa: CASSDWARGGNEQFF
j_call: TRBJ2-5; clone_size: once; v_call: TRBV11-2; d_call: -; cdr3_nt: TGTGCCAGCAGCTTAGTCGGCGGGGAGACCCAGTACTTC; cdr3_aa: CASSLVGGETQYF
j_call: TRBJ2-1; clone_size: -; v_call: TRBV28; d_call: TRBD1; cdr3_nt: TGTGCCAGCAGTTCAGGACAGGCCTCCTACAATGAGCAGTTCTTC; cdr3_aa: CASSSGQASYNEQFF
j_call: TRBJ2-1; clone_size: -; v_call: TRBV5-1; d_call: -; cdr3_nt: TGCGCCAGCAGCTCGGACAGCTCCTACAATGAGCAGTTCTTC; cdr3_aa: CASSSDSSYNEQFF
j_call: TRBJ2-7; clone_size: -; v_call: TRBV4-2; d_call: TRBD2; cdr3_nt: TGTGCCAGCAGCCGACGACTAGCGGACGAGCAGTACTTC; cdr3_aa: CASSRRLADEQYF